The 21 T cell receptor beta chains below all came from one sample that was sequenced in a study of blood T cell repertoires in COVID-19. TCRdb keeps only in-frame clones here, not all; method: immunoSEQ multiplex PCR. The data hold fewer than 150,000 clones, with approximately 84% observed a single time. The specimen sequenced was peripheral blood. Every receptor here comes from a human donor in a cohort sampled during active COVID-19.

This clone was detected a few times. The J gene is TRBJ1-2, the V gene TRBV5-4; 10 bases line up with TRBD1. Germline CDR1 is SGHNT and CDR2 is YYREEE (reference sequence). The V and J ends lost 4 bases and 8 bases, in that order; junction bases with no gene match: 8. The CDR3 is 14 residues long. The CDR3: CASSLRGTGAGYTF. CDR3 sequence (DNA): TGTGCCAGCAGCCTAAGGGGGACAGGGGCCGGCTACACCTTC.

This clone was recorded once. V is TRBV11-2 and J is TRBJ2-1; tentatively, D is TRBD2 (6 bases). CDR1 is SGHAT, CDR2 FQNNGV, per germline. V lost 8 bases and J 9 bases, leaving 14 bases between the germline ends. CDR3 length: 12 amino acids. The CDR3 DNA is TGTGCCAGCGGTCGGAGGGGCAGTGAGCAGTTCTTC. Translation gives CASGRRGSEQFF.

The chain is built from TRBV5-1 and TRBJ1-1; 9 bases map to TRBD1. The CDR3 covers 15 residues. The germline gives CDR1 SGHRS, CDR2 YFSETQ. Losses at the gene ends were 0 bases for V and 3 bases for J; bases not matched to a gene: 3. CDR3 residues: CASSLAGQGDTEAFF. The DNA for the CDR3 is TGCGCCAGCAGCTTGGCGGGACAGGGTGACACTGAAGCTTTCTTT.

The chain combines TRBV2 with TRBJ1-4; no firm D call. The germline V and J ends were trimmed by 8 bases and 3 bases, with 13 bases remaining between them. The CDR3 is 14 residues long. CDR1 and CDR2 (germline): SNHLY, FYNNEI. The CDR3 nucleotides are TGTGCCAGCTCGGGATCTTTAGCTAATGAAAAACTGTTTTTT. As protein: CASSGSLANEKLFF.

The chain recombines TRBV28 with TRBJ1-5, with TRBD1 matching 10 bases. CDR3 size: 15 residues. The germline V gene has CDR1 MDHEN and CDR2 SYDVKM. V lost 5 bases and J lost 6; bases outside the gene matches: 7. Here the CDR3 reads CASSPRTGGVQPQHF. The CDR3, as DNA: TGTGCCAGCAGTCCCCGGACAGGGGGGGTTCAGCCCCAGCATTTT.

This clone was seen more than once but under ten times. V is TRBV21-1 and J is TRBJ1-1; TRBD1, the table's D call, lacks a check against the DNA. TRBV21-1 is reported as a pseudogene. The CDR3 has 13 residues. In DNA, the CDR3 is TGTGCCAGCAGCAAAGTACAGAACACTGAAGCTTTCTTT. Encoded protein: CASSKVQNTEAFF.

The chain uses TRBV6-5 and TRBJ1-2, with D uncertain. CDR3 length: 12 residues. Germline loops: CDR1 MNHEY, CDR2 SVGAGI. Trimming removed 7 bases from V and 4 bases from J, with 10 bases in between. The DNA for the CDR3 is TGTGCCAGCAAAGGAGATCTCTATGGCTACACCTTC. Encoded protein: CASKGDLYGYTF.

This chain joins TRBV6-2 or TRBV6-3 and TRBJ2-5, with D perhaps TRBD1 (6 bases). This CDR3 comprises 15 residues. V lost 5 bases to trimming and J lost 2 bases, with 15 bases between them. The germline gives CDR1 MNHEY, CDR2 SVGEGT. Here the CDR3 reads CASSVDRKGQETQYF. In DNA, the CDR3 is TGTGCCAGCAGTGTCGACAGGAAAGGGCAAGAGACCCAGTACTTC.

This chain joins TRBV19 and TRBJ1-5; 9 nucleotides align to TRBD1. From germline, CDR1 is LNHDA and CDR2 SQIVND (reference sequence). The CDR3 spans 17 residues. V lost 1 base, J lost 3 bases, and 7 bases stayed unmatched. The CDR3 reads CASSIGWTGATNQPQHF. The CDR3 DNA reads TGTGCCAGTAGTATAGGGTGGACAGGGGCGACCAATCAGCCCCAGCATTTT.

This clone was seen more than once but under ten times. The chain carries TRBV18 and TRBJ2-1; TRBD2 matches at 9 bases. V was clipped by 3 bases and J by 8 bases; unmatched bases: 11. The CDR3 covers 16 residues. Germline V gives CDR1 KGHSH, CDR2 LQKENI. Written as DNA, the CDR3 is TGTGCCAGCTCACCGGTCCGGGCGGGGGGGCCCCATGAGCAGTTCTTC. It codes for CASSPVRAGGPHEQFF.

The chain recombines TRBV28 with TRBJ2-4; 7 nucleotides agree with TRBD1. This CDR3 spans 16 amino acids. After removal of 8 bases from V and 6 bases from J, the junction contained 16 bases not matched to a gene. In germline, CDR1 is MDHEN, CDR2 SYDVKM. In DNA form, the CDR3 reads TGTGCCAGCTCCTCCGCCGGGACAGCCAATTTAAACATTCAGTACTTC. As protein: CASSSAGTANLNIQYF.

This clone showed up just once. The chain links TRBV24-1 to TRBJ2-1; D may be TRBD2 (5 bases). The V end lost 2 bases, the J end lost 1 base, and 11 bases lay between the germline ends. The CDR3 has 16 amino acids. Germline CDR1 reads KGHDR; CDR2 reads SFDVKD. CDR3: CATSDSRGGSYNEQFF. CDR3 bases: TGTGCCACCAGTGATTCACGGGGTGGTTCCTACAATGAGCAGTTCTTC.

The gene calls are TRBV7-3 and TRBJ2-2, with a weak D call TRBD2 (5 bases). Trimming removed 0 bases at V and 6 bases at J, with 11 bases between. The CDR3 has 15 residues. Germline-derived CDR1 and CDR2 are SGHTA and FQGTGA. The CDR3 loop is CASSLTGISAGELFF. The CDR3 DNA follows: TGTGCCAGCAGCTTAACCGGGATTAGCGCCGGGGAGCTGTTTTTT.

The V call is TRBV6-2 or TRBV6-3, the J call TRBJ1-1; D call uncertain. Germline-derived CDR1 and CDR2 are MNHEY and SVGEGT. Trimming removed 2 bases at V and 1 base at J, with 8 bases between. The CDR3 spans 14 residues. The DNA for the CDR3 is TGTGCCAGCAGTTACCCAGGCTGGAACACTGAAGCTTTCTTT. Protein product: CASSYPGWNTEAFF.

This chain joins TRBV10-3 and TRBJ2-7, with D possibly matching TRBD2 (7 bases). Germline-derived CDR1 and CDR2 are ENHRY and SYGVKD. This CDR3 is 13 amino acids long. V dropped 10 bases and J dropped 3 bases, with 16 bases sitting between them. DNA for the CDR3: TGTGCCACCTCGGGGGGCAGTATCTACGAGCAGTACTTC. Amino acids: CATSGGSIYEQYF.

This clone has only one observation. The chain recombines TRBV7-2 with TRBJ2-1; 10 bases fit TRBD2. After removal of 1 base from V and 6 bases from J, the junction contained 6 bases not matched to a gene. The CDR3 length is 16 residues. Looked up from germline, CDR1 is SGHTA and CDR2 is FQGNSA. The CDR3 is CASSLDASGGSNEQFF. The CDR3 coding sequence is TGTGCCAGCAGCTTAGATGCTAGCGGGGGATCCAATGAGCAGTTCTTC.

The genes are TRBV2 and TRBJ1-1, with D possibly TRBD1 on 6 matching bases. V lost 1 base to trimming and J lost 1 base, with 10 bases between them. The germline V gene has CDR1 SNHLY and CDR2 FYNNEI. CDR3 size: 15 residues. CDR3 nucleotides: TGTGCCAGCAGTGAAGAGCCCAGGGGGAACACTGAAGCTTTCTTT. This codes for CASSEEPRGNTEAFF.

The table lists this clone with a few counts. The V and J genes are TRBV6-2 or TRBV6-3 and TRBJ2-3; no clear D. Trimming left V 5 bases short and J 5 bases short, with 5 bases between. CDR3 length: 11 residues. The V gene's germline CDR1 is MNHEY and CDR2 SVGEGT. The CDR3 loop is CASSIKDTQYF. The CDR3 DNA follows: TGTGCCAGCAGTATAAAAGATACGCAGTATTTT.

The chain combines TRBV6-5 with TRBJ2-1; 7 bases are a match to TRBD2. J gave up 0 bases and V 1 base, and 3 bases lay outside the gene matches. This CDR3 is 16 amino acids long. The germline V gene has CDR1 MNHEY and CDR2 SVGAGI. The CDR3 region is CASSYFSGGSYNEQFF. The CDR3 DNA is TGTGCCAGCAGTTACTTCTCGGGGGGCTCCTACAATGAGCAGTTCTTC.

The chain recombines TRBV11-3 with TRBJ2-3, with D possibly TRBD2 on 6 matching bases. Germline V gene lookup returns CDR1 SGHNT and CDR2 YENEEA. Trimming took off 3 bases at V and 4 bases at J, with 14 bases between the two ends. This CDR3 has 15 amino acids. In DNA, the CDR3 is TGTGCCAGCAGCTTCCGTGGGACTGGTTCAGATACGCAGTATTTT. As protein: CASSFRGTGSDTQYF.

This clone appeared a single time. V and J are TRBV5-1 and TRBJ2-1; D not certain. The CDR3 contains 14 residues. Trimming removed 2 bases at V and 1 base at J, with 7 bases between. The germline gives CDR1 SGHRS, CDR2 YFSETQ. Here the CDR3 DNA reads TGCGCCAGCAGCTTAATTCCTTCCTACAATGAGCAGTTCTTC. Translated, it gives CASSLIPSYNEQFF.